This is a list of T cell receptor beta chains from one sample in a study of T cells after posttransplantation cyclophosphamide. Here immunoSEQ multiplex PCR was the method, and the copy in TCRdb shows in-frame clones only, minus some. The table records 15,000 to 20,000 clones, approximately 80% of them present only once. Sequences were derived from PBMCs, sampled just under 450 days after allogeneic stem cell transplant with calcineurin inhibitor and methotrexate. These receptors all stem from a male patient in his thirties who received an allogeneic stem cell transplant from an unrelated donor, was CMV-positive, and had acute and chronic GVHD. T cells may partly derive from the graft donor. Both conserved end residues are part of each CDR3. Fields, in order: clone size, D gene, V gene, J gene, CDR3 DNA, CDR3 protein. The D gene is left open where the match is weak. Expanded clones are given a class, and other clones once, few, many or no size at all.

few	TRBD1	TRBV6-4	TRBJ2-2	TGTGCCAGCAGTGTCGGGGGACAGGGCACCGGGGAGCTGTTTTTT	CASSVGGQGTGELFF
.	.	TRBV10-2	TRBJ2-1	TGCGCCAGCAGTGAGGAAGCAGGGTTCTCCTACAATGAGCAGTTCTTC	CASSEEAGFSYNEQFF
.	TRBD1	TRBV6-5	TRBJ1-1	TGTGCCAGCTGCACAGGGGGCCACACTGAAGCTTTCTTT	CASCTGGHTEAFF
.	.	TRBV6-5	TRBJ2-3	TGTGCCAGCTTTTCCGGAGCAGATACGCAGTATTTT	CASFSGADTQYF
.	.	TRBV5-1	TRBJ1-2	TGCGCCAGCAGCTTGGTTCCTCCGGGTCAAGGTGGCTACACCTTC	CASSLVPPGQGGYTF
.	TRBD2	TRBV5-1	TRBJ2-3	TGCGCCAGCAGCTCTAGCGGTAGCACAGATACGCAGTATTTT	CASSSSGSTDTQYF
.	TRBD1	TRBV7-2	TRBJ1-2	TGTGCCAGCAGCTTAGATGGGGACAGGGCTTTGAGGGGCTACACCTTC	CASSLDGDRALRGYTF
.	TRBD1	TRBV19	TRBJ2-2	TGTGCCAGTAGTATAGGTGGGACAGGGGCCGGGGAGCTGTTTTTT	CASSIGGTGAGELFF
.	.	TRBV7-9	TRBJ1-1	TGTGCCAGCAGCTTCCCAAGAGTCGGCACTGAAGCTTTCTTT	CASSFPRVGTEAFF
once	.	TRBV5-1	TRBJ1-1	TGCGCCAGCAGCTTGGGGACCAGGGTTGGGAAAAACACTGAAGCTTTCTTT	CASSLGTRVGKNTEAFF
.	.	TRBV2	TRBJ2-3	TGTGCCAGCAAGACAGAACCTAGAGAGGTTATCACAGATACGCAGTATTTT	CASKTEPREVITDTQYF
.	TRBD2	TRBV27	TRBJ2-7	TGTGCCCGCAGTTCCCTTTCTAGCGGGAGGGCCGAGCAGTACTTC	CARSSLSSGRAEQYF
.	.	TRBV6-1	TRBJ2-3	TGTGCCAGCAGGCAGACTAGAGGCTCAGATACGCAGTATTTT	CASRQTRGSDTQYF
.	.	TRBV7-2	TRBJ2-7	TGTGCCAGCAGCCCTTTCGGGGTGTCAGGCTCCTACGAGCAGTACTTC	CASSPFGVSGSYEQYF
.	.	TRBV7-2	TRBJ1-1	TGTGCCAGCAGCTTAGACAGGGTGGGCACTGAAGCTTTCTTT	CASSLDRVGTEAFF
.	.	TRBV19	TRBJ1-1	TGTGCCAGTAGTATAGCGGGAGACTACCACACTGAAGCTTTCTTT	CASSIAGDYHTEAFF
.	.	TRBV6-6	TRBJ2-3	TGTGCCAGCACCGACAGGCACACAGATACGCAGTATTTT	CASTDRHTDTQYF
once	.	TRBV6-5	TRBJ2-7	TGTGCCAGCAGTTACTCGTACGGTGAGCAGTACTTC	CASSYSYGEQYF